The 12 T cell receptor beta chains listed next were all sequenced from one sample in a study of blood T cells in healthy people across ages (dated by TCRdb to about 2015). Library construction relied on 5' RACE. The sequencer listed for this sample is Illumina HiSeq 2500. The second PCR ran for roughly 7 to 11 cycles and used a J-beta primer mix along with a sample-barcoded 5' primer. TCRdb applied fastp at Q25 and MiXCR to the public reads, then kept only in-frame beta chains. CDR3 protein sequences are deduplicated, and each keeps its most common genes and DNA. The sample has 590,000 or so distinct CDR3 sequences on record, about 30% of them singletons. Jointly, the top ten make up approximately 14% of the sample. The sample taken for sequencing was blood. The origin of the receptors is a woman older than 75 in good health.

Comments on this clonotype: Mismatch with germline at one junction end may stem from a read error. The rearrangement joins TRBV7-3 to TRBJ1-1; 9 bases align to TRBD1. Germline V gene lookup returns CDR1 SGHTA and CDR2 FQGTGA. The CDR3 extends over 14 amino acids. CDR3 protein: CASSRGTGNAEAFF. CDR3 coding DNA: TGTGCCAGCAGCAGGGGGACAGGGAACGCTGAAGCTTTCTTT.

The chain is built from TRBV5-4 and TRBJ1-6; D is uncertain. CDR1 SGHNT and CDR2 YYREEE come from the germline V gene (reference sequence). V lost 3 bases, J lost 0 bases, and 16 bases lay in between. This CDR3 spans 18 amino acids. In nucleotides, the CDR3 is TGTGCCAGCAGCTCGGCCAGATCTGGGAGCTCCTATAATTCACCCCTCCACTTT. This translates into CASSSARSGSSYNSPLHF.

This clonotype has ten or more counts. This chain connects TRBV20-1 to TRBJ2-3, with 8 bases fitting TRBD1. Losses at the gene ends were 1 base for V and 4 bases for J; bases not matched to a gene: 4. The CDR3 sequence is 14 residues long. In germline, CDR1 is DFQATT, CDR2 SNEGSKA (reference sequence). The CDR3 DNA reads as TGCAGTGCTAGAGTGGACAGGGTTGCAGATACGCAGTATTTT. As protein: CSARVDRVADTQYF.

This clonotype was detected only a few times. The J gene is TRBJ1-2, the V gene TRBV28, with no clear D. Germline V gives CDR1 MDHEN, CDR2 SYDVKM. The V end was cut by 2 bases, the J end by 0 bases, with 10 bases between. The CDR3 sequence is 15 residues long. Here the CDR3 reads CASSLPGKTNYGYTF. CDR3 nucleotide sequence: TGTGCCAGCAGTTTACCAGGAAAGACTAACTATGGCTACACCTTC.

In this sample, this clonotype turned up a few times. The chain is built from TRBV2 and TRBJ1-6; D not certain. CDR3 length: 13 residues. The V gene lost 8 bases and the J gene lost 6 bases, with 11 bases spanning the gap. CDR1 and CDR2 from the germline V gene are SNHLY and FYNNEI. The CDR3 protein is CASGSEVNSPLHF. CDR3 nucleotide sequence: TGTGCCAGCGGATCAGAGGTTAATTCACCCCTCCACTTT.

The sample holds many counts of this clonotype. The J gene is TRBJ1-2, the V gene TRBV4-3; TRBD1 aligns across 12 bases. The V gene's germline CDR1 is LGHNA and CDR2 YSLEER. With V trimmed by 2 bases and J by 8 bases, 15 bases remained unmatched. The CDR3 length is 18 residues. The DNA for the CDR3 is TGCGCCAGCAGCCAACTTTCGCCGGGACAGGGGGCGAAAGAGGGCTACACCTTC. Translating gives CASSQLSPGQGAKEGYTF.

This chain joins TRBV12-3 or TRBV12-4 and TRBJ2-3; 10 nucleotides agree with TRBD2. The V and J ends lost 10 bases and 5 bases, in that order; junction bases with no gene match: 3. CDR3 length: 12 residues. The CDR3 sequence: CAIAGGGDTQYF. CDR3 bases: TGTGCCATAGCGGGAGGAGGAGATACGCAGTATTTT.

As regards this clonotype: This may be a read error, as it is one base from a much larger clone. The genes are TRBV20-1 and TRBJ2-5; D is possibly TRBD1 (6 bases). This CDR3 spans 12 amino acids. The V end lost 7 bases, the J end lost 11 bases, and 20 bases lay between the germline ends. Germline assignment: CDR1 DFQATT and CDR2 SNEGSKA (reference sequence). The CDR3 coding sequence is TGCAGTGTATCAGGGGTTGGCAATGAGCAGTACTTC. It yields the protein CSVSGVGNEQYF.

The rearrangement links TRBV29-1 to TRBJ2-1; no clear D. CDR3 length equals 13 residues. The germline gives CDR1 SQVTM, CDR2 ANQGSEA. V dropped 7 bases and J dropped 3 bases, with 13 bases sitting between them. This CDR3 is CSASKGNYNEQFF. CDR3 DNA sequence: TGCAGCGCGAGTAAAGGGAACTACAATGAGCAGTTCTTC.

This clonotype occurred a few times. The rearrangement uses TRBV12-5 and TRBJ2-3, with 11 bases lining up with TRBD1. The CDR3 length is 17 residues. Germline CDR1 is LGHNT and CDR2 is FRNRAP. J was trimmed by 6 bases and V by 1 base; bases with no gene match: 9. CDR3 sequence: CASGLALGTGGLDTQYF. For the CDR3, the DNA is TGTGCTAGTGGTTTGGCCCTTGGGACAGGGGGGTTGGATACGCAGTATTTT. Drawing the rest from reference TRBV12-5 and TRBJ2-3, the complete variable domain is DARVTQTPRHKVTEMGQEVTMRCQPILGHNTVFWYRQTMMQGLELLAYFRNRAPLDDSGMPKDRFSAEMPDATLATLKIQPSEPRDSAVYFCASGLALGTGGLDTQYFGPGTRLTVL.

This clonotype was picked up a small number of times. The J gene is TRBJ1-5, the V gene TRBV10-3; 7 nucleotides align to TRBD1. J was trimmed by 0 bases and V by 7 bases; bases with no gene match: 6. Per the germline V gene, CDR1 is ENHRY and CDR2 is SYGVKD. This CDR3 has 15 residues. The CDR3 DNA is TGTGCCATCAAGGGGACAGAGGGTAGCAATCAGCCCCAGCATTTT. Amino acids: CAIKGTEGSNQPQHF.

This clonotype appeared many times. The gene calls are TRBV12-3 or TRBV12-4 and TRBJ1-1, with TRBD1 matching 8 bases. V lost 8 bases and J lost 4; bases outside the gene matches: 6. The CDR3 consists of 13 residues. CDR3 nucleotide sequence: TGTGCCAGCGCCGACAGGGGCGGCACTGAAGCTTTCTTT. Amino acid sequence: CASADRGGTEAFF.